These T cell receptor beta chains were read from a single sample in a study of technical replicates of blood from a few donors. This table comes from immunoSEQ multiplex PCR, and its TCRdb copy is limited to in-frame clones, with some not included. Altogether roughly 76,000 clones are present, 75% to 95% being singletons, with the ten largest covering approximately 0.4%. Source material: T cells isolated from PBMCs. Every receptor here comes from a human donor in good health. Some clones in this sample may be carry-over from other donors' samples. Each CDR3 is given with its conserved first and last residue. The order of the fields is D gene, J gene, CDR3 length, V gene, clone size, CDR3 protein, CDR3 DNA. The D gene is left open where the match is weak. Only some rows state a clone size, as once, few, many or a class for expanded clones.

D: TRBD2
J: TRBJ2-3
length: 15
V: TRBV13
size: -
CDR3: CASSFLGEGLGTQYF
DNA: TGTGCCAGCAGCTTTTTAGGGGAGGGCCTTGGTACGCAGTATTTT

D: TRBD2
J: TRBJ2-5
length: 15
V: TRBV10-3
size: -
CDR3: CAISESMGGIETQYF
DNA: TGTGCCATCAGTGAGTCGATGGGAGGGATAGAGACCCAGTACTTC

D: TRBD1
J: TRBJ1-1
length: 17
V: TRBV19
size: -
CDR3: CASSIGDRIRPNTEAFF
DNA: TGTGCCAGTAGTATTGGGGACAGAATAAGACCGAACACTGAAGCTTTCTTT

D: -
J: TRBJ2-6
length: 19
V: TRBV11-2
size: -
CDR3: CASSLRPGQDDAGANVLTF
DNA: TGTGCCAGCAGCTTAAGACCCGGACAAGATGACGCTGGGGCCAACGTCCTGACTTTC

D: -
J: TRBJ2-1
length: 13
V: TRBV29-1
size: -
CDR3: CSVDRGRGNEQFF
DNA: TGCAGCGTTGACAGGGGTAGGGGGAATGAGCAGTTCTTC

D: TRBD2
J: TRBJ2-3
length: 15
V: TRBV7-2
size: -
CDR3: CASSPGRGSTDTQYF
DNA: TGTGCCAGCAGCCCGGGGCGGGGGAGCACAGATACGCAGTATTTT

D: -
J: TRBJ2-1
length: 21
V: TRBV21-1
size: -
CDR3: CASSKSVGGLAGDGSYNEQFF
DNA: TGTGCCAGCAGCAAATCGGTCGGAGGACTAGCGGGAGACGGGTCCTACAATGAGCAGTTCTTC

D: TRBD1
J: TRBJ2-7
length: 15
V: TRBV9
size: -
CDR3: CASSRGTGGSYEQYF
DNA: TGTGCCAGCAGTCGGGGGACAGGGGGCTCCTACGAGCAGTACTTC

D: -
J: TRBJ1-5
length: 15
V: TRBV6-1
size: -
CDR3: CASRSRQARDQPQHF
DNA: TGTGCCAGCAGATCTCGACAGGCCAGGGATCAGCCCCAGCATTTT

D: -
J: TRBJ2-3
length: 14
V: TRBV5-1
size: once
CDR3: CASSPAGGRDTQYF
DNA: TGCGCCAGCAGCCCGGCCGGGGGACGGGATACGCAGTATTTT

D: TRBD2
J: TRBJ2-5
length: 16
V: TRBV5-6
size: -
CDR3: CASSAPLAGAGETQYF
DNA: TGTGCCAGCAGCGCGCCACTAGCGGGAGCAGGGGAGACCCAGTACTTC

D: TRBD1
J: TRBJ2-7
length: 17
V: TRBV2
size: few
CDR3: CASSEPGQGIGAYEQYF
DNA: TGTGCCAGCAGTGAACCGGGACAGGGGATCGGCGCCTACGAGCAGTACTTC

D: -
J: TRBJ2-1
length: 16
V: TRBV19
size: -
CDR3: CASSIGQGPSYNEQFF
DNA: TGTGCCAGTAGTATAGGGCAGGGGCCCTCCTACAATGAGCAGTTCTTC

D: TRBD1
J: TRBJ2-2
length: 14
V: TRBV6-5
size: -
CDR3: CASGTGGNAGELFF
DNA: TGTGCCAGCGGCACAGGGGGCAATGCCGGGGAGCTGTTTTTT

D: TRBD2
J: TRBJ2-2
length: 15
V: TRBV5-1
size: -
CDR3: CASSLSSGMAGELFF
DNA: TGCGCCAGCAGCTTGAGTAGCGGGATGGCGGGGGAGCTGTTTTTT

D: TRBD1
J: TRBJ2-7
length: 16
V: TRBV10-3
size: -
CDR3: CAIRIGGDRGAYEQYF
DNA: TGTGCCATCAGGATAGGGGGGGACAGGGGAGCCTACGAGCAGTACTTC

D: TRBD2
J: TRBJ2-7
length: 16
V: TRBV4-1
size: -
CDR3: CASSQEKVAGNYEQYF
DNA: TGCGCCAGCAGCCAAGAAAAGGTAGCGGGCAACTACGAGCAGTACTTC

D: -
J: TRBJ1-2
length: 14
V: TRBV19
size: -
CDR3: CASSEGVGIYGYTF
DNA: TGTGCCAGTAGTGAGGGAGTGGGGATCTATGGCTACACCTTC

D: TRBD1
J: TRBJ2-5
length: 13
V: TRBV6-1
size: -
CDR3: CASSSGGEETQYF
DNA: TGTGCCAGCAGTTCAGGGGGCGAAGAGACCCAGTACTTC

D: TRBD2
J: TRBJ2-1
length: 17
V: TRBV19
size: -
CDR3: CASSMVHIGRLNNEQFF
DNA: TGTGCCAGTAGTATGGTCCATATCGGGAGGTTGAACAATGAGCAGTTCTTC

D: -
J: TRBJ1-5
length: 14
V: TRBV6-5
size: -
CDR3: CASRKFYSNQPQHF
DNA: TGTGCCAGCAGGAAGTTCTATAGCAATCAGCCCCAGCATTTT

D: TRBD2
J: TRBJ2-1
length: 14
V: TRBV15
size: -
CDR3: CATSTGTSGRKEFF
DNA: TGTGCCACCAGCACTGGGACTAGCGGGAGGAAGGAGTTCTTC

D: -
J: TRBJ2-2
length: 15
V: TRBV30
size: -
CDR3: CAWSQTALVAGELFF
DNA: TGTGCCTGGAGTCAAACAGCCTTAGTCGCCGGGGAGCTGTTTTTT

D: TRBD1
J: TRBJ1-5
length: 17
V: TRBV7-2
size: -
CDR3: CASSLARDRGYVQPQHF
DNA: TGTGCCAGCAGCTTAGCCCGGGACAGGGGATACGTTCAGCCCCAGCATTTT

D: TRBD2
J: TRBJ2-5
length: 15
V: TRBV4-3
size: -
CDR3: CASSRVLAGVETQYF
DNA: TGCGCCAGCAGCCGAGTACTAGCGGGAGTGGAGACCCAGTACTTC

D: TRBD1
J: TRBJ2-5
length: 13
V: TRBV5-1
size: -
CDR3: CASSADRVEAQYF
DNA: TGCGCCAGCAGCGCGGACAGGGTAGAGGCCCAGTACTTC

D: -
J: TRBJ2-1
length: 12
V: TRBV27
size: -
CDR3: CASSLPSNEQFF
DNA: TGTGCCAGCAGTCTCCCGAGCAATGAGCAGTTCTTC

D: -
J: TRBJ1-2
length: 16
V: TRBV9
size: -
CDR3: CASSVSFDRANYGYTF
DNA: TGTGCCAGCAGCGTATCTTTTGACAGAGCTAACTATGGCTACACCTTC

D: TRBD1
J: TRBJ2-7
length: 14
V: TRBV9
size: few
CDR3: CASSPAGGNYEQYF
DNA: TGTGCCAGCAGCCCCGCAGGGGGCAATTACGAGCAGTACTTC

D: -
J: TRBJ1-1
length: 12
V: TRBV29-1
size: -
CDR3: CSVEGAYTEAFF
DNA: TGCAGCGTTGAAGGGGCGTACACTGAAGCTTTCTTT

D: TRBD2
J: TRBJ2-3
length: 18
V: TRBV7-3
size: -
CDR3: CASSLRGQASGRTDTQYF
DNA: TGTGCCAGCAGCTTAAGGGGGCAAGCTAGCGGGAGGACAGATACGCAGTATTTT

D: -
J: TRBJ2-2
length: 12
V: TRBV27
size: -
CDR3: CASSWLAGELFF
DNA: TGTGCCAGCAGTTGGCTGGCCGGGGAGCTGTTTTTT

D: -
J: TRBJ1-2
length: 12
V: TRBV7-6
size: -
CDR3: CASSSRGEGYTF
DNA: TGTGCCAGCAGCTCCCGGGGGGAGGGCTACACCTTC

D: TRBD2
J: TRBJ2-7
length: 15
V: TRBV28
size: -
CDR3: CASSLRTSPLDEQYF
DNA: TGTGCCAGCAGTTTAAGGACTAGTCCTCTTGACGAGCAGTACTTC

D: TRBD1
J: TRBJ1-2
length: 13
V: TRBV10-1
size: -
CDR3: CASSLTGGSGYTF
DNA: TGCGCCAGCAGTCTGACAGGGGGTAGTGGCTACACCTTC

D: TRBD1
J: TRBJ2-4
length: 13
V: TRBV18
size: -
CDR3: CASSAGGINIQYF
DNA: TGTGCCAGCTCGGCAGGGGGTATAAACATTCAGTACTTC

D: TRBD2
J: TRBJ2-1
length: 14
V: TRBV29-1
size: -
CDR3: CSVEGTSGINEQFF
DNA: TGCAGCGTTGAGGGGACTAGCGGGATAAATGAGCAGTTCTTC

D: TRBD1
J: TRBJ1-2
length: 15
V: TRBV5-6
size: -
CDR3: CASTPPSGQNYGYTF
DNA: TGTGCCAGCACCCCCCCTTCGGGACAGAACTATGGCTACACCTTC

D: TRBD1
J: TRBJ2-5
length: 14
V: TRBV5-1
size: -
CDR3: CASSWDRGQETQYF
DNA: TGCGCCAGCAGCTGGGACAGGGGACAAGAGACCCAGTACTTC

D: -
J: TRBJ2-7
length: 14
V: TRBV6-9
size: -
CDR3: CASSYGSVSYEQYF
DNA: TGTGCCAGCAGTTATGGTAGCGTCTCCTACGAGCAGTACTTC

D: -
J: TRBJ2-3
length: 17
V: TRBV5-6
size: -
CDR3: CASSLRGDTSFTDTQYF
DNA: TGTGCCAGCAGCTTGCGAGGGGACACGTCCTTCACAGATACGCAGTATTTT

D: -
J: TRBJ2-1
length: 12
V: TRBV2
size: -
CDR3: CASSEADSQQFF
DNA: TGTGCCAGCAGTGAAGCAGACAGTCAGCAGTTCTTC

D: TRBD1
J: TRBJ1-5
length: 15
V: TRBV6-6
size: -
CDR3: CASSPDGTGNQPQHF
DNA: TGTGCCAGCAGTCCTGATGGGACAGGGAATCAGCCCCAGCATTTT

D: -
J: TRBJ2-5
length: 15
V: TRBV5-4
size: -
CDR3: CASNSPFSGEETQYF
DNA: TGTGCCAGCAACTCCCCGTTTTCGGGGGAAGAGACCCAGTACTTC

D: -
J: TRBJ2-7
length: 13
V: TRBV5-8
size: -
CDR3: CASTGGESYEQYF
DNA: TGTGCCTCCACAGGGGGGGAGTCCTACGAGCAGTACTTC

D: TRBD2
J: TRBJ2-3
length: 15
V: TRBV9
size: -
CDR3: CASSPAGLIGDTQYF
DNA: TGTGCCAGCAGCCCAGCGGGACTGATAGGAGATACGCAGTATTTT

D: TRBD1
J: TRBJ2-3
length: 14
V: TRBV30
size: -
CDR3: CAWRPDRGADTQYF
DNA: TGTGCCTGGAGACCGGACAGGGGTGCAGATACGCAGTATTTT

D: -
J: TRBJ2-1
length: 14
V: TRBV11-3
size: -
CDR3: CASSLDGRHDEQFF
DNA: TGTGCCAGCAGCTTAGATGGGCGACACGATGAGCAGTTCTTC